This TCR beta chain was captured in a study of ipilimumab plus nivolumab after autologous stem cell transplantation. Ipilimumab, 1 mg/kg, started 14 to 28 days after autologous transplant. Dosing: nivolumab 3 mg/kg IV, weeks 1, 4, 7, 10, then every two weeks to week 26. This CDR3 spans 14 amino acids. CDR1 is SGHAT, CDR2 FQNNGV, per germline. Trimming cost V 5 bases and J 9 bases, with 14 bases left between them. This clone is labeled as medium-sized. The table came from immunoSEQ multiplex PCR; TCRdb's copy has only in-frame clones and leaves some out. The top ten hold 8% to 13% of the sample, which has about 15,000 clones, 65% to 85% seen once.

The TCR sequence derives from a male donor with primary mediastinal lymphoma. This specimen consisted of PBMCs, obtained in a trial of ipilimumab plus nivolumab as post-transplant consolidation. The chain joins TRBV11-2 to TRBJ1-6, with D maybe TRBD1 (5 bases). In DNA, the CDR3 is TGTGCCAGCAGCAACGGGGGGTGGACTTCACCCCTCCACTTT. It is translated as CASSNGGWTSPLHF.